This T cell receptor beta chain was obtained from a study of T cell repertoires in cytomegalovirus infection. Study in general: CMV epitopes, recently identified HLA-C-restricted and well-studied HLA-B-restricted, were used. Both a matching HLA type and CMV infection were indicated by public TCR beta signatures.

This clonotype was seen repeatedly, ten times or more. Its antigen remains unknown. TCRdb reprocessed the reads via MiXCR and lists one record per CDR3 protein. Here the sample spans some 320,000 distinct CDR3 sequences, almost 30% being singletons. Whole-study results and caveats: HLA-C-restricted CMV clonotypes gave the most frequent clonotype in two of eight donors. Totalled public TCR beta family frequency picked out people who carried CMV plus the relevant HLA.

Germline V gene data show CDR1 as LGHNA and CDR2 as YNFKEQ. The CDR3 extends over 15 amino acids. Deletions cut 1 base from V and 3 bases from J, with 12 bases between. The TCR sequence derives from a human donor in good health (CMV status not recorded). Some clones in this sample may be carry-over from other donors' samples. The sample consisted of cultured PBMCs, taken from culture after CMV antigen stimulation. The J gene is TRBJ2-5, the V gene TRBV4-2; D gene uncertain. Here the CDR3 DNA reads TGTGCCAGCAGCCAAGGCATCCGACCAGAAGAGACCCAGTACTTC. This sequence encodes CASSQGIRPEETQYF.